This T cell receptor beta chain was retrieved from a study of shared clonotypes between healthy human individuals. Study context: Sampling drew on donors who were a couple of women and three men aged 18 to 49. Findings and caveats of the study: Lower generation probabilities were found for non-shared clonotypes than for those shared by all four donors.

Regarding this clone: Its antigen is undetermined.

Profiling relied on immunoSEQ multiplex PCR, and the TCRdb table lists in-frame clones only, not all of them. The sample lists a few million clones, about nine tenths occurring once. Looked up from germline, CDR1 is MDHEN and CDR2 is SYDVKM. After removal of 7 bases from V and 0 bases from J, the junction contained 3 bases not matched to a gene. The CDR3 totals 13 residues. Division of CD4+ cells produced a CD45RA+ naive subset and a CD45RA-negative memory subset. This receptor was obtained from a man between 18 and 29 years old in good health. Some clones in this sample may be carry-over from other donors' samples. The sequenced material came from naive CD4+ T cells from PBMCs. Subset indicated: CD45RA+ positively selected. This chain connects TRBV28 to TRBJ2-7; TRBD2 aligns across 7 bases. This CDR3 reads CASTRDYSYEQYF. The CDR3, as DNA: TGTGCCAGCACCAGGGACTACTCCTACGAGCAGTACTTC.